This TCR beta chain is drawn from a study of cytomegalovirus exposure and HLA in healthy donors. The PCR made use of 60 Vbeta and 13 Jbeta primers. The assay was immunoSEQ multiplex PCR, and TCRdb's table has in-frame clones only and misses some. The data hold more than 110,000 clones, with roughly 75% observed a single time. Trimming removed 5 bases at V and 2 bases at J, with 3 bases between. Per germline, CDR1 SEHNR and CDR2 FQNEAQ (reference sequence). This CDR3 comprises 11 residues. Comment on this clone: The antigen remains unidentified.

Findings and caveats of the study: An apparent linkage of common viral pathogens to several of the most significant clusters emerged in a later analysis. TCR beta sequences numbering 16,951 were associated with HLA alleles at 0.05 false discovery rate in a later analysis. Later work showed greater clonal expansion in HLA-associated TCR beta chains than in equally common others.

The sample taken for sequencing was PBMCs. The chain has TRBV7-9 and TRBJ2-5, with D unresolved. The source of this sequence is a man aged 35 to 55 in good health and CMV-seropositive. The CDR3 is CASSPQETQYF. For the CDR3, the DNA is TGTGCCAGCAGCCCACAAGAGACCCAGTACTTC.